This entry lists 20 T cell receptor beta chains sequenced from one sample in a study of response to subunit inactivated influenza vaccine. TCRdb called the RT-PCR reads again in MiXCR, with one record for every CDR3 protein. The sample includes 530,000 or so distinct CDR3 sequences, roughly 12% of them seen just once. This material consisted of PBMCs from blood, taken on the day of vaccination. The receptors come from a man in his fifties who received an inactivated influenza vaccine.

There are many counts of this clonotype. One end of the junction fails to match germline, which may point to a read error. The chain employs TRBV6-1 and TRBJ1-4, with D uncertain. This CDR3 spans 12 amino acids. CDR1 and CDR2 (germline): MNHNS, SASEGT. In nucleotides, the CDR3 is TGTGCCAGCGGCCCCATCAATGGAAAACTGTTTTTT. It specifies CASGPINGKLFF.

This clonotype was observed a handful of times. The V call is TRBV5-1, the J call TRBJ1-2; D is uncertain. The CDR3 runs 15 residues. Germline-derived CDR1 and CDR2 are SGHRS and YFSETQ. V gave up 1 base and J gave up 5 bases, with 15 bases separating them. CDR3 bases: TGCGCCAGCAGCTTGTCCGGCTCGTTCCTATATGGCTACACCTTC. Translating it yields CASSLSGSFLYGYTF.

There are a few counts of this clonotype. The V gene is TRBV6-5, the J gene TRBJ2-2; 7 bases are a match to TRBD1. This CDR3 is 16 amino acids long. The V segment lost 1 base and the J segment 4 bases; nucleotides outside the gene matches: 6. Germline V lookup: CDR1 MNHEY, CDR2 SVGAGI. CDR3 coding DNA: TGTGCCAGCAGTTACTTAAGACAGGGCGGCACCGGGGAGCTGTTTTTT. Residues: CASSYLRQGGTGELFF.

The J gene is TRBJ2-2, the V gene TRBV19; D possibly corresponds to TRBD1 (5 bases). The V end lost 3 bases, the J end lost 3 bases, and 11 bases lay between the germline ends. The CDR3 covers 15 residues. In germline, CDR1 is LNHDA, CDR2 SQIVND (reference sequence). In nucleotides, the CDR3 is TGTGCCAGTAGTATGGCCCCCAGGGACACCGGGGAGCTGTTTTTT. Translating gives CASSMAPRDTGELFF. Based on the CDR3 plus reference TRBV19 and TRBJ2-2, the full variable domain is DGGITQSPKYLFRKEGQNVTLSCEQNLNHDAMYWYRQDPGQGLRLIYYSQIVNDFQKGDIAEGYSVSREKKESFPLTVTSAQKNPTAFYLCASSMAPRDTGELFFGEGSRLTVL.

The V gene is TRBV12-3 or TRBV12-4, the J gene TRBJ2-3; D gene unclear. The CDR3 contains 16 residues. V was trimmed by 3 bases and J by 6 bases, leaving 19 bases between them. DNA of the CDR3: TGTGCCAGCAGTTTTGGGGTCTCAATGGGGATGGATACGCAGTATTTT. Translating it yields CASSFGVSMGMDTQYF.

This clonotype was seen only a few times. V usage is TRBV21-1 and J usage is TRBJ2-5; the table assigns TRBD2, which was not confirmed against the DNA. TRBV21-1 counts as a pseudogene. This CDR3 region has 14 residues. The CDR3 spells CASSTLSGTETQYF. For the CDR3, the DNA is TGTGCCAGCAGTACCCTGAGCGGGACAGAGACCCAGTACTTC.

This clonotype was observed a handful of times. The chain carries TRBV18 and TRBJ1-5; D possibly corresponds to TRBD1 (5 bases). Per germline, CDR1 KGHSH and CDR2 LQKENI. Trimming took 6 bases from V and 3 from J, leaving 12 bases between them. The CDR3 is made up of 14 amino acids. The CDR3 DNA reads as TGTGCCAGCTCTCGAGGACAAGTCAATCAGCCCCAGCATTTT. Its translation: CASSRGQVNQPQHF.

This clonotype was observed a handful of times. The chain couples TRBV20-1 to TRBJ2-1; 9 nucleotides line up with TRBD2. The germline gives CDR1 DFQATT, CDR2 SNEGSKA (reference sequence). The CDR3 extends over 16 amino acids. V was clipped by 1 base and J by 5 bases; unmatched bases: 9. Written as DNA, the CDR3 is TGCAGTGCTAGAGTCGCGCTAGCGGGGCTTCACAATGAGCAGTTCTTC. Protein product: CSARVALAGLHNEQFF.

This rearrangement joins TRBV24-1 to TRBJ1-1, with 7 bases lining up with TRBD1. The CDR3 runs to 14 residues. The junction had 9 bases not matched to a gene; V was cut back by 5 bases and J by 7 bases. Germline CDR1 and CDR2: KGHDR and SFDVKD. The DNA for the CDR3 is TGTGCCACCAGTGCCACCGACAGGGACCGTGAAGCTTTCTTT. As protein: CATSATDRDREAFF.

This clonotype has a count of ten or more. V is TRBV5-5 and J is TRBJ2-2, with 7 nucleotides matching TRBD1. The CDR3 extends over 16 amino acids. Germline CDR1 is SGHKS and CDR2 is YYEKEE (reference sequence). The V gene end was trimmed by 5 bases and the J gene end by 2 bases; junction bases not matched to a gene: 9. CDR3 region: CASSLVGQINTGELFF. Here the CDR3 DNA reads TGTGCCAGCAGTCTCGTGGGACAGATCAACACCGGGGAGCTGTTTTTT.

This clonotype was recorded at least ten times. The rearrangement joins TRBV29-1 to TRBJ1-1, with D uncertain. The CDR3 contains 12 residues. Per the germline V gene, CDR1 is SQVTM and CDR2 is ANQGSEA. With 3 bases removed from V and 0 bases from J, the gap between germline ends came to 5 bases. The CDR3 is CSVDSVNTEAFF. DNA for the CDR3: TGCAGCGTTGATTCAGTGAACACTGAAGCTTTCTTT.

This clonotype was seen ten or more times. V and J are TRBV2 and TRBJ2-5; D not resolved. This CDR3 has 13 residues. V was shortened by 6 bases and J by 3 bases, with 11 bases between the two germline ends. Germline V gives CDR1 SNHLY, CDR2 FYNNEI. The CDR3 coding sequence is TGTGCCAGCAGGATAAACCATAAAGAGACCCAGTACTTC. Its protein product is CASRINHKETQYF.

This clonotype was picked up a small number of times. CDR3 sequence reads: CATSRDYWGHGNTQYF. In DNA form, the CDR3 reads TGTGCCACCAGCAGAGATTACTGGGGTCATGGGAACACCCAGTACTTC. This chain links TRBV15 with TRBJ2-5; the D is unclear. CDR1 is LNHNV, CDR2 YYDKDF, per germline (reference sequence). The CDR3 contains 16 residues. V dropped 0 bases and J dropped 8 bases, with 19 bases sitting between them.

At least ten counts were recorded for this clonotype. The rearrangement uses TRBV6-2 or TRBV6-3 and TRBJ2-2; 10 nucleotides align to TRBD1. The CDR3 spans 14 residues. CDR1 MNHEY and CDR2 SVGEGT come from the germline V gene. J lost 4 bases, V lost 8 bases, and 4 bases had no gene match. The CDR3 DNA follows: TGTGCCAGCGGACAGGGGGGAAGCACCGGGGAGCTGTTTTTT. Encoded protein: CASGQGGSTGELFF.

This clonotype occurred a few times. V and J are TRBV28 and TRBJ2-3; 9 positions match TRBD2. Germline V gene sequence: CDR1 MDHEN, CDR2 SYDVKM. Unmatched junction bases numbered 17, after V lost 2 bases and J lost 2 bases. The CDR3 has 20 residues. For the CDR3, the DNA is TGTGCCAGCAGTTTAGGGTTCGGAGTAGCGGGGGATTCCTCCACAGATACGCAGTATTTT. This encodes CASSLGFGVAGDSSTDTQYF.

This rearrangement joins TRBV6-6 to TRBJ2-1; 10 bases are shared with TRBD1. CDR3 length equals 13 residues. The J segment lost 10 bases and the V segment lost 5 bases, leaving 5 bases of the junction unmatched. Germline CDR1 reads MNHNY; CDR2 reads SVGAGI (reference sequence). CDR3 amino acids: CASSRTGGLEQFF. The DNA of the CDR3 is TGTGCCAGCAGTCGGACAGGGGGTTTAGAGCAGTTCTTC.

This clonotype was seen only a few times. CDR3 amino acids: CSASQGGFGGNNYGYTF. CDR3 DNA sequence: TGCAGTGCCTCACAGGGAGGGTTTGGGGGAAATAACTATGGCTACACCTTC. The J gene is TRBJ1-2, the V gene TRBV20-1, with D possibly matching TRBD1 (6 bases). V was cut by 6 bases and J by 1 base, with 24 bases left in between. CDR1 is DFQATT, CDR2 SNEGSKA, per germline (reference sequence). The CDR3 sequence is 17 residues long.

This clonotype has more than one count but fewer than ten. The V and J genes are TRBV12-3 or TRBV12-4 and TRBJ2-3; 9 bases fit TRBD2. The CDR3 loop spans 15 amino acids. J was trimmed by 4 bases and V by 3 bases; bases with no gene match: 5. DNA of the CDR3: TGTGCCAGCAGTTTTGAGGGCGGGAGGGCAGATACGCAGTATTTT. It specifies CASSFEGGRADTQYF.

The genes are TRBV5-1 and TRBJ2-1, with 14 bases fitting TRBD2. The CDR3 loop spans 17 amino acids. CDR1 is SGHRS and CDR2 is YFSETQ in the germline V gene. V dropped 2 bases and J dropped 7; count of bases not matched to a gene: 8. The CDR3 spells CASSLGLAGGSRNEQFF. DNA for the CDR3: TGCGCCAGCAGCTTAGGACTAGCGGGGGGATCAAGGAATGAGCAGTTCTTC.

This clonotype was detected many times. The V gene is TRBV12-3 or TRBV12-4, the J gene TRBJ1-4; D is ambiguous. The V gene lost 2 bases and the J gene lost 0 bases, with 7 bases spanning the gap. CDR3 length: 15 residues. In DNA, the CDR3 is TGTGCCAGCAGTTTACTGGGCGCAACTAATGAAAAACTGTTTTTT. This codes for CASSLLGATNEKLFF.